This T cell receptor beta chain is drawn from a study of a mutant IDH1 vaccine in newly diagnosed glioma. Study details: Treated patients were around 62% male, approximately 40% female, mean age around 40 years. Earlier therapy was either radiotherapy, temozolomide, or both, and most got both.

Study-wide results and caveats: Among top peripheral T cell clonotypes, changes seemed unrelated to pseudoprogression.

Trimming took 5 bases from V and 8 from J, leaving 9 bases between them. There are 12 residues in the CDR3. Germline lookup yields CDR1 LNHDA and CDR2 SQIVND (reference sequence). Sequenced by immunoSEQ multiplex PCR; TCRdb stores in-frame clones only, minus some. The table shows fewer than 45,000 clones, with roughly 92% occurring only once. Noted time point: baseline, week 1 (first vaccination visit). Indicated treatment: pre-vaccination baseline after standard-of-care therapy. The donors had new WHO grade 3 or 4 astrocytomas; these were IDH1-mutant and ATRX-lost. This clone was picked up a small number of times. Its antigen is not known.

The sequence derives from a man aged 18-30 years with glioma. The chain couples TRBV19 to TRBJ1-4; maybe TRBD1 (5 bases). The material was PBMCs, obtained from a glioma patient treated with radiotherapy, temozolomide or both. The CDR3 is CASSYRSEKLFF. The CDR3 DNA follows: TGTGCCAGTAGTTACAGGTCAGAAAAACTGTTTTTT.